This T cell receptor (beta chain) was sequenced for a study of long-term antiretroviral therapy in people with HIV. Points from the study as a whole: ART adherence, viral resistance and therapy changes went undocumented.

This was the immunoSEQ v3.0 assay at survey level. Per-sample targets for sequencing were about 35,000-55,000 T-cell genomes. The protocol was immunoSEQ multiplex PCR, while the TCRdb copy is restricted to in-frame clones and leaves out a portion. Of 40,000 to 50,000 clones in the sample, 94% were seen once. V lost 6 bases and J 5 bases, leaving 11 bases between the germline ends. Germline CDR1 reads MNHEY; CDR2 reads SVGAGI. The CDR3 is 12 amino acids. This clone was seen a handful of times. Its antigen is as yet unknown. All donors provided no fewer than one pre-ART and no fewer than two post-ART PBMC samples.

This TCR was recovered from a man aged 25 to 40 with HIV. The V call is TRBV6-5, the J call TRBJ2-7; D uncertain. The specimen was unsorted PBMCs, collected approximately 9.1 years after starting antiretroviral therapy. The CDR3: CASSPNTHEQYF. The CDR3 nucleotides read TGTGCCAGCAGCCCGAATACCCACGAGCAGTACTTC.